These T cell receptor beta chains were read from a single sample in a study of T cells in Graves' hyperthyroidism and ophthalmopathy. TCRdb passed the multiplex PCR reads through MiXCR, listing each CDR3 protein once. The sample gives almost 600,000 distinct CDR3 sequences, about 14% of which show up once; roughly 5.5% is in the top ten. What was sequenced was blood. The receptors stem from a woman aged 25 to 45 with Graves' hyperthyroidism that later progressed to Graves' ophthalmopathy. CDR3s include the opening cysteine and the closing phenylalanine or tryptophan. Each record gives: clone size, V gene, J gene, D gene, CDR3 DNA, CDR3 protein. The D gene is left open where the match is weak. For some rows the clone size is stated as once, few or many, or as a class when expanded; others skip it.

clone size: NA; V gene: TRBV7-9; J gene: TRBJ1-2; D gene: TRBD1; CDR3 DNA: TGTGCCAGCAGCTTAGCCCACCTACAGGGGAGCTATGGCTACACCTTC; CDR3 protein: CASSLAHLQGSYGYTF
clone size: many; V gene: TRBV30; J gene: TRBJ2-7; D gene: NA; CDR3 DNA: TGTGCCTGGACCCGAGGTCCCAGTCGGGACTACGAGCAGTACTTC; CDR3 protein: CAWTRGPSRDYEQYF
clone size: many; V gene: TRBV19; J gene: TRBJ1-2; D gene: NA; CDR3 DNA: TGTGCCAGTGGAACGACAGTTCGGGGCTTCTATGGCTACACCTTC; CDR3 protein: CASGTTVRGFYGYTF
clone size: few; V gene: TRBV20-1; J gene: TRBJ2-7; D gene: TRBD2; CDR3 DNA: TGCAGTGCTAACCTAGCGGGAGGCTCCTACGAGCAGTACTTC; CDR3 protein: CSANLAGGSYEQYF
clone size: many; V gene: TRBV20-1; J gene: TRBJ2-1; D gene: NA; CDR3 DNA: TGCAGTGCTAGAGATTTGAGGGTAGCGACCCGAGGGAATGAGCAGTTCTTC; CDR3 protein: CSARDLRVATRGNEQFF
clone size: NA; V gene: TRBV7-3; J gene: TRBJ2-3; D gene: TRBD2; CDR3 DNA: TGTGCCAGCAGCTTAGGGAGGGCCCCTGATACGCAGTATTTT; CDR3 protein: CASSLGRAPDTQYF
clone size: few; V gene: TRBV11-1; J gene: TRBJ2-1; D gene: NA; CDR3 DNA: TGTGCCAGCAGCTTCTCTCTGGCGGGGCGATACAATGAGCAGTTCTTC; CDR3 protein: CASSFSLAGRYNEQFF
clone size: many; V gene: TRBV24-1; J gene: TRBJ2-1; D gene: TRBD1; CDR3 DNA: TGTGCCACCAGTGATCATCGACAGGGGTCCGCCAATGAGCAGTTCTTC; CDR3 protein: CATSDHRQGSANEQFF
clone size: many; V gene: TRBV2; J gene: TRBJ1-4; D gene: NA; CDR3 DNA: TGTGCCAGCCTAGGGGCCCCGACGAAAGGTGAAAAACTGTTTTTT; CDR3 protein: CASLGAPTKGEKLFF
clone size: NA; V gene: TRBV19; J gene: TRBJ2-2; D gene: NA; CDR3 DNA: TGTGCCAGTAGTATTCAGGGACCAGGGTGGGCCGGGGAGCTGTTTTTT; CDR3 protein: CASSIQGPGWAGELFF
clone size: NA; V gene: TRBV29-1; J gene: TRBJ2-2; D gene: NA; CDR3 DNA: TGCAGCGTTGCCGGGAAACTCACCGGGGAGCTGTTTTTT; CDR3 protein: CSVAGKLTGELFF
clone size: many; V gene: TRBV30; J gene: TRBJ1-1; D gene: TRBD1; CDR3 DNA: TGTGCCTGTGCCGGGACAGGGCTCCCTGAAGCTTTCTTT; CDR3 protein: CACAGTGLPEAFF
clone size: few; V gene: TRBV18; J gene: TRBJ1-3; D gene: TRBD1; CDR3 DNA: TGTGCCAGCTCACCCGACAGGGCTATCTCTGGAAACACCATATATTTT; CDR3 protein: CASSPDRAISGNTIYF
clone size: many; V gene: TRBV28; J gene: TRBJ1-4; D gene: NA; CDR3 DNA: TGTGCCAGCAGTCAAGCGGCTTGGGAAAAACTGTTTTTT; CDR3 protein: CASSQAAWEKLFF
clone size: many; V gene: TRBV6-2/TRBV6-3; J gene: TRBJ1-6; D gene: NA; CDR3 DNA: TGTGCCAGCACCAAGGGAGACAGAGATAATTCACCCCTCCACTTT; CDR3 protein: CASTKGDRDNSPLHF
clone size: many; V gene: TRBV5-1; J gene: TRBJ2-1; D gene: NA; CDR3 DNA: TGCGCCAGCACGGACGGACCGATATACAATGAGCAGTTCTTC; CDR3 protein: CASTDGPIYNEQFF
clone size: few; V gene: TRBV2; J gene: TRBJ1-5; D gene: NA; CDR3 DNA: TGTGCCAGCCGACCTCAGGAGAATCAGCCCCAGCATTTT; CDR3 protein: CASRPQENQPQHF
clone size: many; V gene: TRBV6-5; J gene: TRBJ2-7; D gene: NA; CDR3 DNA: TGTGCCAGCAGTTATCTGGGCATGGACGAGCAGTACTTC; CDR3 protein: CASSYLGMDEQYF
clone size: many; V gene: TRBV27; J gene: TRBJ1-4; D gene: TRBD1; CDR3 DNA: TGTGCCAGCAGTCCCGCGCAGGGGGGATTTGAAAAACTGTTTTTT; CDR3 protein: CASSPAQGGFEKLFF
clone size: NA; V gene: TRBV5-1; J gene: TRBJ1-4; D gene: NA; CDR3 DNA: TGCGCCAGCAGCTTAGGAGGGGCAGCGACTAATGAAAAACTGTTTTTT; CDR3 protein: CASSLGGAATNEKLFF
clone size: few; V gene: TRBV6-5; J gene: TRBJ2-7; D gene: NA; CDR3 DNA: TGTGCCAGCAGGTTCCTCGACGGGCAGGCCTACGAGCAGTACTTC; CDR3 protein: CASRFLDGQAYEQYF
clone size: many; V gene: TRBV20-1; J gene: TRBJ2-3; D gene: TRBD2; CDR3 DNA: TGCAGTGCTAGGGAGCCTAGCGGGAGGGACGCAGATACGCAGTATTTT; CDR3 protein: CSAREPSGRDADTQYF
clone size: NA; V gene: TRBV19; J gene: TRBJ2-7; D gene: NA; CDR3 DNA: TGTGCCAGTAGTATAGCAGCCAGCGACTCCTACGAGCAGTACTTC; CDR3 protein: CASSIAASDSYEQYF
clone size: few; V gene: TRBV5-6; J gene: TRBJ2-3; D gene: TRBD2; CDR3 DNA: TGTGCCAGCAGCGGGGGGGGACTAGCACTTCGAGATACGCAGTATTTT; CDR3 protein: CASSGGGLALRDTQYF
clone size: many; V gene: TRBV6-2/TRBV6-3; J gene: TRBJ2-1; D gene: TRBD2; CDR3 DNA: TGTGCCAGCAGTTGGCTAGCGGGAGGGCCAAATGAGCAGTTCTTC; CDR3 protein: CASSWLAGGPNEQFF
clone size: few; V gene: TRBV5-1; J gene: TRBJ1-1; D gene: TRBD1; CDR3 DNA: TGCGCCAGCAGCGGAAAACAGGGGGCTAACACTGAAGCTTTCTTT; CDR3 protein: CASSGKQGANTEAFF
clone size: many; V gene: TRBV7-3; J gene: TRBJ2-2; D gene: TRBD2; CDR3 DNA: TGTGCCAGCAGCTTTAAATGGACTAGCGGGACCACCGGGGAGCTGTTTTTT; CDR3 protein: CASSFKWTSGTTGELFF
clone size: many; V gene: TRBV5-6; J gene: TRBJ2-5; D gene: NA; CDR3 DNA: TGTGCCAGCGAGAGTGGACAGAGGTACCAAGAGACCCAGTACTTC; CDR3 protein: CASESGQRYQETQYF
clone size: many; V gene: TRBV19; J gene: TRBJ2-1; D gene: TRBD2; CDR3 DNA: TGTGCCAGTAGTACCCCACCCAGGCTAGCGGGAGGTGCTAGCAATGAGCAGTTCTTC; CDR3 protein: CASSTPPRLAGGASNEQFF
clone size: few; V gene: TRBV20-1; J gene: TRBJ1-1; D gene: TRBD1; CDR3 DNA: TGCAGTGCTACGACAGGGGGCGGGAGCACTGAAGCTTTCTTT; CDR3 protein: CSATTGGGSTEAFF